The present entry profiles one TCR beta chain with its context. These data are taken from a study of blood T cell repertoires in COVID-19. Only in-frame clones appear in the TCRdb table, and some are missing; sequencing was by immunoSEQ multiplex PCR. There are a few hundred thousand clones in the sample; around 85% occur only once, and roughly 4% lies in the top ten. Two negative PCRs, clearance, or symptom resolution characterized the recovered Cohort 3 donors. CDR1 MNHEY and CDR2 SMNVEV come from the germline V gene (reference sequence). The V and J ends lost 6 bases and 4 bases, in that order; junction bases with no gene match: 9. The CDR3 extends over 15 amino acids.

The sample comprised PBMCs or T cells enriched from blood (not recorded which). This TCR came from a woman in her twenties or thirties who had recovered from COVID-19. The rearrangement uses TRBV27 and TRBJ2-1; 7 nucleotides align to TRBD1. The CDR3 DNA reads TGTGCCAGCAGCCCCGGGACAGAAGCTTACAATGAGCAGTTCTTC. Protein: CASSPGTEAYNEQFF.